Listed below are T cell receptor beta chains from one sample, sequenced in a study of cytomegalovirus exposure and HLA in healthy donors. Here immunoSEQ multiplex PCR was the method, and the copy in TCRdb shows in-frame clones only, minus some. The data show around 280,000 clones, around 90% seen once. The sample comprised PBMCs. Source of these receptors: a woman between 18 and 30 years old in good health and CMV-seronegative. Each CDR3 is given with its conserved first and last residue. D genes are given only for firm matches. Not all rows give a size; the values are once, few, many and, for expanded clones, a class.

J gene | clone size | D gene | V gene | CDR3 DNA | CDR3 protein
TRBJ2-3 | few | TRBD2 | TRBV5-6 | TGTGCCAGCAGAGCGGGGGGTAGCGTGGATACGCAGTATTTT | CASRAGGSVDTQYF
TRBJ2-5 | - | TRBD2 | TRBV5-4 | TGTGCCAGCAGCTTCCCCCGAGCGGGGGGAGAGACCCAGTACTTC | CASSFPRAGGETQYF
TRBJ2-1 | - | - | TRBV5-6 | TGTGCCAGCAGCTTGGTGAGCTCTCTACCCAATGATGAGCAGTTCTTC | CASSLVSSLPNDEQFF
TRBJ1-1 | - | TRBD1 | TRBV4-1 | TGCGCCAGCAGCCTCCCGACAGGGGAAGGGGGCACTGAAGCTTTCTTT | CASSLPTGEGGTEAFF
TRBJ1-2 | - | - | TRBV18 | TGTGCCAGCTCACCAGTCCTGCAGGCCGCGTATGGCTACACCTTC | CASSPVLQAAYGYTF
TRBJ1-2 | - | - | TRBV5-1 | TGCGCCAGCAGGCCTTTTGGTGGTTTTTCTGGCTGCACCTTC | CASRPFGGFSGCTF
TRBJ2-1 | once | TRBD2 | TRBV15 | TGTGCCACCCCCCGCGGGGGGTACTTCAATGAGCAGTTCTTC | CATPRGGYFNEQFF
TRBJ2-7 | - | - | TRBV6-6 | TGTGCCAGCAGCAGCCATGACAGCTCCTACGAGCAGTACTTC | CASSSHDSSYEQYF
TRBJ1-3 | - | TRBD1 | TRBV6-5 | TGTGCCAGTTCTAACAGGGGAACTGGAAACACCATATATTTT | CASSNRGTGNTIYF
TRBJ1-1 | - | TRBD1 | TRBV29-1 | TGCAGCGTTTTGGTGGACAGGGGGGACACTGAAGCTTTCTTT | CSVLVDRGDTEAFF
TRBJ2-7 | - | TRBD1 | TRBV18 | TGTGCCAGCTCACCGGCTTCCGGGACAGGGGTTTTC | CASSPASGTGVF
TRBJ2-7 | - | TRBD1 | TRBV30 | TGTGCCTGGAGTCCGGGACAGGGGGCTATGCAGTACTTC | CAWSPGQGAMQYF
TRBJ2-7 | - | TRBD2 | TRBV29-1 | TGCAGCGTTGGAGCGGGGAACTCCTACGAGCAGTACTTC | CSVGAGNSYEQYF
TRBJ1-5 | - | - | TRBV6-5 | TGTGCCAGCAACGAGGACAGTTATAGCAATCAGCCCCAGCATTTT | CASNEDSYSNQPQHF
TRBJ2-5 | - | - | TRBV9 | TGTGCCAGCAGCGTAGGGAGGGGGGGCCGTGGAGAGACCCAGTACTTC | CASSVGRGGRGETQYF
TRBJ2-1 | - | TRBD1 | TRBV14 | TGTGCCAGCAGCCAAGATATCGGGACAGGGTGGTCAAATGAGCAGTTCTTC | CASSQDIGTGWSNEQFF
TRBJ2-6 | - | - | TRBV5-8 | TGTGCCAGCCGCTACTACCACAGGATAGAAACGACCTCTGGGGCCAACGTCCTGACTTTC | CASRYYHRIETTSGANVLTF
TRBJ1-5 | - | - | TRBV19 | TGTGCCAGTAGTGATGCGGGGAGCAATCAGCCCCAGCATTTT | CASSDAGSNQPQHF
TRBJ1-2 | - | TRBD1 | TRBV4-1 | TGCGCCAGCAGGCAACCTTTTGGAGGGGGCAAGGGGTATGGCTACACCTTC | CASRQPFGGGKGYGYTF
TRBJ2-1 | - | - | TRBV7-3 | TGTGCCAGCAGCTTGTGGCGGGGTAGCTCCTACAATGAGCAGTTCTTC | CASSLWRGSSYNEQFF
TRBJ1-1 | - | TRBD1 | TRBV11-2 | TGTGCCAGCAGCCACGGACAGGTCGAAGCTTTCTTT | CASSHGQVEAFF
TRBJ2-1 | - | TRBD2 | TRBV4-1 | TGCGCCAGCAGCTTCCGACTAGCGGAGTACAATGAGCAGTTCTTC | CASSFRLAEYNEQFF
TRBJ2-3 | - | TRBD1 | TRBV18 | TGTGCCAGCTCACCCGGACAGGGTACTAGCACAGATACGCAGTATTTT | CASSPGQGTSTDTQYF
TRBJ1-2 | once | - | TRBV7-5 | TGTGCCAGAAGCGGCCCCGGGACAGATTTCTATGGCTACACCTTC | CARSGPGTDFYGYTF
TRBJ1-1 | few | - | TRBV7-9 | TGTGCCATCAAAACTGAAGCTTTCTTT | CAIKTEAFF
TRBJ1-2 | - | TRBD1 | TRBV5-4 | TGTGCCAGCAGCTTGGCCTTATGGACAGGGAACTATGGCTACACCTTC | CASSLALWTGNYGYTF
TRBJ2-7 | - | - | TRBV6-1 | TGTGCCAGCAGTGATTTAGACGAGCAGTACTTC | CASSDLDEQYF
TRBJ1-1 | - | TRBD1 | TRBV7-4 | TGTGCCAGCAGCTATAGGGACAGGGGGAGACGAGGCACTGAAGCTTTCTTT | CASSYRDRGRRGTEAFF
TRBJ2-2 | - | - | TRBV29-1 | TGCAGCGTCGTCCCTAGACTAAACACCGGGGAGCTGTTTTTT | CSVVPRLNTGELFF
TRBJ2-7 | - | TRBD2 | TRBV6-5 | TGTGCCAGCAGTCGGGGGGGAGACAGGGAGCAGTACTTC | CASSRGGDREQYF
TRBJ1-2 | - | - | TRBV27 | TGTGCCAGCAGTTCGGGCGCAGGGTCCTATGGCTACACCTTC | CASSSGAGSYGYTF
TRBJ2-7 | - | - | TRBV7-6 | TGTGCCAGCAGTTTCGGGACAAACTACGAGCAGTACTTC | CASSFGTNYEQYF
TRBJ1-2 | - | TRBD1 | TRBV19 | TGTGCCAGTAGTACCACAGACAGGGCTAACTATGGCTACACCTTC | CASSTTDRANYGYTF
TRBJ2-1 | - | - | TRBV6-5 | TGTGCCAGCAGTCCGTTCAGTAAGTCACACGATGAGCAGTTCTTC | CASSPFSKSHDEQFF
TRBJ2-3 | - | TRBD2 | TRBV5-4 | TGTGCCAGCAGCCCTAGCGGGGGCACAGATACGCAGTATTTT | CASSPSGGTDTQYF
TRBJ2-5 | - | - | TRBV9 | TGTGCCAGCAGCTCCGAAGGGGGATTAGCGTTAGAGACCCAGTACTTC | CASSSEGGLALETQYF
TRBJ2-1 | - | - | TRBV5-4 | TGTGCCAGCAGCTTGGGGTCGGGGGCCTACAATGAGCAGTTCTTC | CASSLGSGAYNEQFF
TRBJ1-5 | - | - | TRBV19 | TGTGCCACCCAATACAGGGTCGGGGGCAATCAGCCCCAGCATTTT | CATQYRVGGNQPQHF
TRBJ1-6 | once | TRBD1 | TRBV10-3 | TGTGCCATCAGTGACCCGGGACAGGGTCGATCACCCCTCCACTTT | CAISDPGQGRSPLHF
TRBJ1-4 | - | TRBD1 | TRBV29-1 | TGCAGCGTTGAATTGATACCGGGACAGTACCAGACAACTAATGAAAAACTGTTTTTT | CSVELIPGQYQTTNEKLFF
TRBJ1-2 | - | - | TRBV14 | TGTGCCAGCAGCCAAGCTGTACGAGTTGGCTACACCTTC | CASSQAVRVGYTF
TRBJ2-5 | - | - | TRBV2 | TGTGCCAGCCAGGTTCAAGAGACCCAGTACTTC | CASQVQETQYF
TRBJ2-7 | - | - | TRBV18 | TGTGCCAGCTCACCATGGGCAGGGGAAGAGCAGTACTTC | CASSPWAGEEQYF
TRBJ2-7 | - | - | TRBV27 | TGTGCCAGCAGTTTAGGCAGGGGTTTTTACGAGCAGTACTTC | CASSLGRGFYEQYF
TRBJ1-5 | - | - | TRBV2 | TGTGCCAGCAGTAACAGGTTCAATCAGCCCCAGCATTTT | CASSNRFNQPQHF